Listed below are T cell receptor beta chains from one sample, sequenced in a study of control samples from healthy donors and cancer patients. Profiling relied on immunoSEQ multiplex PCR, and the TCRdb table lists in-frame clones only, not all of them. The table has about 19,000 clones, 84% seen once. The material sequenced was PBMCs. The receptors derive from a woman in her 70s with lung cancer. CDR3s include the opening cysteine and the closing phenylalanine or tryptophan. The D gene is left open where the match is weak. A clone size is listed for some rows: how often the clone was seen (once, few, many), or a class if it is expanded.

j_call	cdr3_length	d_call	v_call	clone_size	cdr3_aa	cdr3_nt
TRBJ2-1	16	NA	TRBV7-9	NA	CASSPTTLSSYNEQFF	TGTGCCAGCAGCCCCACGACCCTTAGCTCCTACAATGAGCAGTTCTTC
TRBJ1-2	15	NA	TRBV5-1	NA	CASSLEQGSAYGYTF	TGCGCCAGCAGCTTGGAGCAGGGCAGTGCCTATGGCTACACCTTC
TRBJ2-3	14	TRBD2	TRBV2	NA	CASSIAGGLDTQYF	TGTGCCAGCAGTATAGCGGGAGGGTTGGATACGCAGTATTTT
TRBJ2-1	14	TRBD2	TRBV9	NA	CASSAGLLPGEQFF	TGTGCCAGCAGCGCGGGACTACTGCCTGGTGAGCAGTTCTTC
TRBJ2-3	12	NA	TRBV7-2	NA	CASSFRGDTQYF	TGTGCCAGCAGCTTCCGCGGGGATACGCAGTATTTT
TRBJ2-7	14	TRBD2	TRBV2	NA	CASTRGGAPYEQYF	TGTGCCAGCACCCGGGGGGGGGCGCCCTACGAGCAGTACTTC
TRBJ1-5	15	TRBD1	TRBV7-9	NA	CASSMTGPSNQPQHF	TGTGCCAGCAGCATGACAGGGCCAAGCAATCAGCCCCAGCATTTT
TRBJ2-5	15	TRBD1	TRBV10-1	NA	CASSGGQGGGETQYF	TGCGCCAGCAGTGGGGGACAGGGGGGCGGAGAGACCCAGTACTTC
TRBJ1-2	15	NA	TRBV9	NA	CASSSTLEPNYGYTF	TGTGCCAGCAGCTCGACCCTTGAGCCGAACTATGGCTACACCTTC
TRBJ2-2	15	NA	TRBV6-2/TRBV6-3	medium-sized	CASSYAGVDTGELFF	TGTGCCAGCAGTTATGCAGGGGTGGACACCGGGGAGCTGTTTTTT
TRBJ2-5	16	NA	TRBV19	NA	CASSIYELGREETQYF	TGTGCCAGTAGTATATATGAGTTGGGCCGAGAAGAGACCCAGTACTTC
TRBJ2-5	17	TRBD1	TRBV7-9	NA	CASSDLQTGEVRETQYF	TGTGCCAGCAGCGACCTCCAGACAGGGGAGGTCAGGGAGACCCAGTACTTC
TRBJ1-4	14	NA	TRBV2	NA	CASTAGLTNEKLFF	TGTGCCAGCACCGCAGGGTTAACTAATGAAAAACTGTTTTTT
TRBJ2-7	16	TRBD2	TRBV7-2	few	CASSGRLAGGHYEQYF	TGTGCCAGCAGCGGACGACTAGCGGGAGGCCACTACGAGCAGTACTTC
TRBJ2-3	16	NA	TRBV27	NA	CASHPGPSRTTDTQYF	TGTGCCAGCCACCCTGGACCCAGCCGCACAACAGATACGCAGTATTTT
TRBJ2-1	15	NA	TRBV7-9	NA	CASSPEGHRRDEQFF	TGTGCCAGCAGCCCAGAGGGACACCGAAGGGATGAGCAGTTCTTC
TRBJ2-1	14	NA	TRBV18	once	CASSQDRQINEQFF	TGTGCCAGCTCACAGGACCGCCAGATCAATGAGCAGTTCTTC
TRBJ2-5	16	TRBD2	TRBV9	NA	CASSVGAGRPQETQYF	TGTGCCAGCAGCGTAGGAGCGGGACGGCCTCAAGAGACCCAGTACTTC
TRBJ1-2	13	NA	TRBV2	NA	CASLEGGGYGYTF	TGTGCCAGCTTGGAGGGGGGCGGCTATGGCTACACCTTC
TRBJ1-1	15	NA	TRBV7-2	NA	CASSLALGMNTEAFF	TGTGCCAGCAGCTTAGCGCTAGGGATGAACACTGAAGCTTTCTTT
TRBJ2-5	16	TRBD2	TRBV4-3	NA	CASSQDSAGGYETQYF	TGCGCCAGCAGCCAAGATTCAGCGGGAGGGTATGAGACCCAGTACTTC
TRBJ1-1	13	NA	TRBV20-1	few	CSASRDENTEAFF	TGCAGTGCTAGTAGGGACGAGAACACTGAAGCTTTCTTT
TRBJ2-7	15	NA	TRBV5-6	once	CASSLLGTQDYEQYF	TGTGCCAGCAGCTTGTTAGGGACACAGGACTACGAGCAGTACTTC
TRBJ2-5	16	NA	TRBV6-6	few	CASSLGQARGQETQYF	TGTGCCAGCAGCTTAGGACAGGCCCGGGGGCAAGAGACCCAGTACTTC
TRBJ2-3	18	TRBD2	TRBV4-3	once	CASSQGTGTSGFTDTQYF	TGCGCCAGCAGCCAAGGAACCGGGACTAGCGGTTTCACAGATACGCAGTATTTT
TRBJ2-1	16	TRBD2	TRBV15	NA	CATSLPRAGGYNEQFF	TGTGCCACCAGCTTACCTAGAGCGGGAGGCTACAATGAGCAGTTCTTC
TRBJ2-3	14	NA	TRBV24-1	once	CATSDLGSTDTQYF	TGTGCCACCAGTGATTTGGGCAGCACAGATACGCAGTATTTT
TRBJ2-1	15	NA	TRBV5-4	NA	CASSLNRGGRNEQFF	TGTGCCAGCAGCTTAAACAGGGGAGGTCGCAATGAGCAGTTCTTC
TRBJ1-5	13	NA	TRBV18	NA	CASSPAHDQPQHF	TGTGCCAGCTCACCAGCACATGATCAGCCCCAGCATTTT
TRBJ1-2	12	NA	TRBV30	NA	CASRDINYGYTF	TGTGCCTCCCGGGACATCAACTATGGCTACACCTTC
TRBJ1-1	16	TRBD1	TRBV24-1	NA	CATSDASGTEDTEAFF	TGTGCCACCAGTGATGCCAGTGGGACAGAAGACACTGAAGCTTTCTTT